The TCR beta chain described here comes from a study of early T cells in non-severe SARS-CoV-2 infection. Findings of the study overall: VDJdb matching favored anti-spike CD8 responses, missing private and CD4 specificities.

This clonotype occurred many times. Its antigen is currently unknown. CDR3 length equals 16 residues. Germline V gene sequence: CDR1 SGHVS, CDR2 FQNEAQ. V dropped 3 bases and J dropped 6; count of bases not matched to a gene: 9. TCRdb called the 5' RACE reads again in MiXCR, with one record for every CDR3 protein. This table has more than 40,000 distinct CDR3 sequences, around 7.8% appearing once. This TCR came from an adult who was a healthcare worker with PCR-confirmed SARS-CoV-2 infection or an uninfected control (not recorded which). Specimen: whole blood. The chain joins TRBV7-8 to TRBJ1-5; TRBD1 aligns across 9 bases. CDR3 amino acids: CASSFLTGGVGQPQHF. The CDR3 region has the DNA TGTGCCAGCAGCTTCCTGACAGGGGGTGTGGGTCAGCCCCAGCATTTT.